The rows below give T cell receptor beta chains drawn from one sample of a study of blood T cell repertoires in COVID-19. Clones were read by immunoSEQ multiplex PCR, and TCRdb kept only the in-frame ones, dropping some. The sample has hundreds of thousands of clones; more than 80% are singletons. Input material: PBMCs or T cells enriched from blood (not recorded which). These receptors all stem from a man aged 25-40 years who had recovered from COVID-19. The CDR3 runs from the conserved cysteine through the conserved F or W. D genes are given only for firm matches. The listing skips clone size in some rows; elsewhere it reads once, few, many or a size class.

>TRBJ1-1|TRBV7-9|-|-
TGTGCCAGCAGCTTAGCGCGGAGCAGCTTTAACACTGAAGCTTTCTTT
CASSLARSSFNTEAFF
>TRBJ1-2|TRBV7-9|TRBD1|once
TGTGCCAGCAGCTTCTCGACAGGGGGCGTCGAAGGCTACACCTTC
CASSFSTGGVEGYTF
>TRBJ2-1|TRBV7-7|TRBD2|-
TGTGCTAGCAGCCCCGGCGGGGGATCCTACAATGAGCAGTTCTTC
CASSPGGGSYNEQFF
>TRBJ1-5|TRBV18|TRBD1|-
TGTGCCAGCTCACGAATCGGGACAGAAGATCAGCCCCAGCATTTT
CASSRIGTEDQPQHF
>TRBJ1-3|TRBV25-1|-|-
TGTGCCAGCAGTGAATATTACAGCCAAAGCTCTGGAAACACCATATATTTT
CASSEYYSQSSGNTIYF
>TRBJ2-7|TRBV28|-|-
TGTGCCAGCAGTTTTTCTATTTTCTCCTACGAGCAGTACTTC
CASSFSIFSYEQYF
>TRBJ1-2|TRBV2|-|-
TGTGCCAGCAGTGAAAGGTCCCTAGGTCACTATGGCTACACCTTC
CASSERSLGHYGYTF
>TRBJ1-4|TRBV7-9|-|-
TGTGCCAGTGCCCGGGGAGGGAAGTCTAATGAAAAACTGTTTTTT
CASARGGKSNEKLFF
>TRBJ2-2|TRBV5-4|TRBD2|-
TGTGCCAGCAGCCCCGGGACTAGCTTCGAGACCGGGGAGCTGTTTTTT
CASSPGTSFETGELFF
>TRBJ2-1|TRBV27|-|-
TGTGCCAGCAGTAGAGGGGGAGAGCAGTTCTTC
CASSRGGEQFF
>TRBJ2-7|TRBV21-1|-|-
TGTGCCAGCAGCAAACCGGGCGTTGGGACTAGCGGGATATACGAGCAGTACTTC
CASSKPGVGTSGIYEQYF
>TRBJ1-4|TRBV6-5|-|-
TGTGCCAGCAGATTTTCAGGGAAGGATGAAAAACTGTTTTTT
CASRFSGKDEKLFF
>TRBJ2-2|TRBV7-2|-|-
TGTGCCAGCAGCTTAGGAGGTGCGAGGGCGGCAGGGGAGCTGTTTTTT
CASSLGGARAAGELFF
>TRBJ2-3|TRBV19|TRBD2|-
TGTGCCAGTAGTGGGACTAGCGGGAGTGGTACGCAGTATTTT
CASSGTSGSGTQYF
>TRBJ1-5|TRBV10-2|-|-
TGCGCCAGCAGTGGCCAGGAGGGAAACAATCAGCCCCAGCATTTT
CASSGQEGNNQPQHF
>TRBJ1-5|TRBV19|-|-
TGTGCCAGTAGCTATAGCAATCAGCCCCAGCATTTT
CASSYSNQPQHF
>TRBJ2-7|TRBV5-6|TRBD2|-
TGTGCCAGCAGCCCCGGGACTAGCGGGTTTTACTTC
CASSPGTSGFYF
>TRBJ2-7|TRBV4-1|-|-
TGCGCCAGCAGCCAAGTAGGGGACTCTATCTACGAGCAGTACTTC
CASSQVGDSIYEQYF
>TRBJ2-1|TRBV18|-|-
TGTGCCAGCTCACCACCGCAGAACAATGAGCAGTTCTTC
CASSPPQNNEQFF
>TRBJ2-3|TRBV6-5|-|-
TGTGCCAGCAATCATCAGGGCACAGATACGCAGTATTTT
CASNHQGTDTQYF
>TRBJ2-5|TRBV27|TRBD2|once
TGTGCCAGCAGTTTTAGGGAGGGGTGGGGGACCCAGTACTTC
CASSFREGWGTQYF
>TRBJ1-6|TRBV3-1/TRBV3-2|TRBD1|-
TGTGCCAGCAGCCAACTGCCCAAGGGGGACAGGCTTCGGTCCTATAATTCACCCCTCCACTTT
CASSQLPKGDRLRSYNSPLHF
>TRBJ2-5|TRBV5-1|TRBD1|-
TGCGCCAGCAGCCGGGGACAGGGGGCTGGAGAGACCCAGTACTTC
CASSRGQGAGETQYF
>TRBJ2-7|TRBV12-2|-|-
TGTGCAAGTCGCTTCTGGGACAGGGACCCCCCCGAGCAGTACTTC
CASRFWDRDPPEQYF
>TRBJ2-7|TRBV12-5|-|-
TGTGCTAGTGGTTTGGCACCAGACCGCGCTAGAACCTACGAGCAGTACTTC
CASGLAPDRARTYEQYF
>TRBJ1-6|TRBV5-6|-|-
TGTGCCAGCAGCTTGAGGGAAGGGCGGGGTCGATATAATTCACCCCTCCACTTT
CASSLREGRGRYNSPLHF
>TRBJ2-2|TRBV28|-|-
TGTGCCAGCAGTTTTCCCGGCAGGGGATTTTCCGGGGAGCTGTTTTTT
CASSFPGRGFSGELFF
>TRBJ1-4|TRBV13|TRBD1|-
TGTGCCAGCAGCTACCGATGGACAGGGAGCGGCGAAAAACTGTTTTTT
CASSYRWTGSGEKLFF
>TRBJ2-4|TRBV7-9|-|few
TGTGCCAGCAGCCTCGACTCGGGGTCGATCATTCAGTACTTC
CASSLDSGSIIQYF
>TRBJ1-2|TRBV18|-|-
TGTGCCAGCTCACAGGGGGAAACTAACTATGGCTACACCTTC
CASSQGETNYGYTF
>TRBJ2-7|TRBV28|TRBD2|-
TGTGCCAGCAGGCCCTCGGGAGGTTACGAGCAGTACTTC
CASRPSGGYEQYF
>TRBJ2-1|TRBV7-8|TRBD2|-
TGTGCCAGCAGCTTACTAGCGGGAGGCTCCTACAATGAGCAGTTCTTC
CASSLLAGGSYNEQFF
>TRBJ2-7|TRBV10-3|-|-
TGTGCCATCAGTGAGTGGAGGACAGATAAAGGTTGCGAGCAGTACTTC
CAISEWRTDKGCEQYF